Listed here are 15 T cell receptor beta chains from one sample, sequenced in a study of shared clonotypes between healthy human individuals. Assay: immunoSEQ multiplex PCR; the TCRdb copy retains only in-frame clones and omits some. Among roughly 2.5 million clones listed, around nine tenths were seen once. The sample was naive CD4+ T cells sorted from blood. Subset: CD45RA+ positively selected. The receptors originated from a man between 18 and 29 years old in good health.

This chain joins TRBV5-1 and TRBJ2-1; 7 bases agree with TRBD2. Germline trimming cut 7 bases from V and 5 bases from J; bases unmatched to any gene: 9. Germline assignment: CDR1 SGHRS and CDR2 YFSETQ. This CDR3 contains 14 residues. The CDR3: CASGPGLINNEQFF. The CDR3 DNA is TGCGCCAGCGGCCCGGGACTAATAAACAATGAGCAGTTCTTC. The complete variable domain, with remaining parts taken from reference TRBV5-1 and TRBJ2-1, reads KAGVTQTPRYLIKTRGQQVTLSCSPISGHRSVSWYQQTPGQGLQFLFEYFSETQRNKGNFPGRFSGRQFSNSRSEMNVSTLELGDSALYLCASGPGLINNEQFFGPGTRLTVL.

This clone was picked up one time. This chain uses TRBV7-2 with TRBJ1-2; TRBD1 matches 7 bases. With V trimmed by 5 bases and J by 1 base, 7 bases remained unmatched. CDR1 and CDR2 (germline): SGHTA, FQGNSA. The CDR3 sequence is 15 residues long. The CDR3: CASSPRDRLNYGYTF. CDR3 in DNA: TGTGCCAGCAGCCCCCGGGACAGACTTAACTATGGCTACACCTTC.

This clone was detected only a few times. DNA for the CDR3: TGTGCCAGCAGCGTAGGTCCGACAGGGTTGAACACTGAAGCTTTCTTT. Translated: CASSVGPTGLNTEAFF. The V and J genes are TRBV9 and TRBJ1-1; 7 positions agree with TRBD1. The CDR3 length is 16 residues. Germline V CDR1 and CDR2: SGDLS, YYNGEE. V was pared by 0 bases and J by 0 bases, with 5 bases of the junction left unmatched.

The chain couples TRBV2 to TRBJ2-1; 9 bases agree with TRBD1. This CDR3 region has 13 residues. V lost 6 bases to trimming and J lost 12 bases; unmatched junction nucleotides: 9. The germline gives CDR1 SNHLY, CDR2 FYNNEI. CDR3 in amino acids: CASRNGQGIGQFF. DNA of the CDR3: TGTGCCAGCAGAAATGGACAGGGGATTGGGCAGTTCTTC.

This chain joins TRBV30 and TRBJ2-3, with 7 bases that match TRBD2. CDR3 length: 13 residues. Unmatched junction bases numbered 8, after V lost 5 bases and J lost 6 bases. Germline lookup yields CDR1 GTSNPN and CDR2 SVGIG (reference sequence). CDR3 loop: CAWGGSKSDTQYF. CDR3 in DNA: TGTGCCTGGGGCGGGAGTAAGAGCGATACGCAGTATTTT.

Notes on this clone: Other DNA variants within this sample encode the same CDR3. The chain combines TRBV5-4 with TRBJ1-1; TRBD1 agrees at 8 bases. The CDR3 has 15 residues. J was trimmed by 1 base and V by 2 bases; bases with no gene match: 4. Germline CDR1 and CDR2: SGHNT and YYREEE (reference sequence). CDR3 in DNA: TGTGCCAGCAGCTTTGACAGGGGCCGGAACACTGAAGCTTTCTTT. The encoded protein is CASSFDRGRNTEAFF.

This rearrangement joins TRBV18 to TRBJ1-4; TRBD1 might be the D (5 bases). Germline CDR1 is KGHSH and CDR2 is LQKENI. The V and J ends lost 2 bases and 4 bases respectively, with 8 bases between them. This CDR3 comprises 14 residues. CDR3: CASSPGDYNEKLFF. The DNA of the CDR3 is TGTGCCAGCTCACCAGGGGACTATAATGAAAAACTGTTTTTT.

The genes are TRBV27 and TRBJ1-1; the match to TRBD1 covers 8 bases. The CDR3 is 15 amino acids. The germline V gene has CDR1 MNHEY and CDR2 SMNVEV (reference sequence). V lost 2 bases and J lost 3; bases outside the gene matches: 5. For the CDR3, the DNA is TGTGCCAGCAGTTTAGGGCCAGGGGGCCACACTGAAGCTTTCTTT. Translating gives CASSLGPGGHTEAFF.

This CDR3 is CASSMWERSSEQYF. For the CDR3, the DNA is TGTGCCAGTAGTATGTGGGAGCGGAGTTCCGAGCAGTACTTC. The chain uses TRBV19 and TRBJ2-7, with D maybe TRBD2 (5 bases). Looked up from germline, CDR1 is LNHDA and CDR2 is SQIVND (reference sequence). V lost 3 bases and J 6 bases, leaving 15 bases between the germline ends. The CDR3 consists of 14 residues.

The chain links TRBV5-5 to TRBJ2-7; 7 nucleotides match TRBD1. This CDR3 has 14 residues. V lost 2 bases to trimming and J lost 6 bases; unmatched junction nucleotides: 8. CDR1 and CDR2 (germline): SGHKS, YYEKEE (reference sequence). CDR3 nucleotide sequence: TGTGCCAGCAGCTTTCGACAGGGAGAGGGCGAGCAGTACTTC. Encoded protein: CASSFRQGEGEQYF.

V usage is TRBV11-2 and J usage is TRBJ1-1; D is perhaps TRBD1 (6 bases). CDR1 SGHAT and CDR2 FQNNGV come from the germline V gene. The CDR3 extends over 13 amino acids. Deletions cut 6 bases from V and 6 bases from J, with 14 bases between. Here the CDR3 reads CASRPGKGAEAFF. The CDR3 DNA is TGTGCCAGCAGACCAGGGAAGGGGGCTGAAGCTTTCTTT.

Worth noting for this clone: Within the sample, other DNA sequences also encode this same CDR3. This sequence joins TRBV7-9 and TRBJ2-3; 9 positions match TRBD2. The CDR3 sequence is 16 residues long. V gave up 4 bases and J gave up 0 bases; unmatched junction bases: 5. Germline V lookup: CDR1 SEHNR, CDR2 FQNEAQ (reference sequence). CDR3 sequence reads: CASSYASGGSTDTQYF. The CDR3 DNA reads as TGTGCCAGCAGCTACGCCAGCGGGGGGAGCACAGATACGCAGTATTTT.

This rearrangement joins TRBV28 to TRBJ2-7; tentatively, D is TRBD1 or TRBD2 (5 bases each). Germline V lookup: CDR1 MDHEN, CDR2 SYDVKM. V gave up 2 bases and J gave up 3 bases, with 11 bases separating them. The CDR3 sequence is 14 residues long. In DNA form, the CDR3 reads TGTGCCAGCAGTTTAATCGGGGCTTTCTACGAGCAGTACTTC. This sequence encodes CASSLIGAFYEQYF.

This chain links TRBV7-9 with TRBJ2-7; 14 bases map to TRBD2. CDR1 is SEHNR, CDR2 FQNEAQ, per germline (reference sequence). This CDR3 spans 14 amino acids. J gave up 7 bases and V 1 base, and 0 bases lay outside the gene matches. CDR3 region: CASSLGLAGGEQYF. The CDR3 DNA follows: TGTGCCAGCAGCTTAGGACTAGCGGGAGGGGAGCAGTACTTC.

The CDR3 bases are TGTGCCAGTAGTACCCTCTTGTGGCAGGGTAATTCCTTTAACACCGGGGAGCTGTTTTTT. Its translation is CASSTLLWQGNSFNTGELFF. The rearrangement links TRBV19 to TRBJ2-2; D is possibly TRBD1 (5 bases). The CDR3 totals 20 residues. V lost 4 bases, J lost 2 bases, and 26 bases lay in between. Germline V gene sequence: CDR1 LNHDA, CDR2 SQIVND (reference sequence).